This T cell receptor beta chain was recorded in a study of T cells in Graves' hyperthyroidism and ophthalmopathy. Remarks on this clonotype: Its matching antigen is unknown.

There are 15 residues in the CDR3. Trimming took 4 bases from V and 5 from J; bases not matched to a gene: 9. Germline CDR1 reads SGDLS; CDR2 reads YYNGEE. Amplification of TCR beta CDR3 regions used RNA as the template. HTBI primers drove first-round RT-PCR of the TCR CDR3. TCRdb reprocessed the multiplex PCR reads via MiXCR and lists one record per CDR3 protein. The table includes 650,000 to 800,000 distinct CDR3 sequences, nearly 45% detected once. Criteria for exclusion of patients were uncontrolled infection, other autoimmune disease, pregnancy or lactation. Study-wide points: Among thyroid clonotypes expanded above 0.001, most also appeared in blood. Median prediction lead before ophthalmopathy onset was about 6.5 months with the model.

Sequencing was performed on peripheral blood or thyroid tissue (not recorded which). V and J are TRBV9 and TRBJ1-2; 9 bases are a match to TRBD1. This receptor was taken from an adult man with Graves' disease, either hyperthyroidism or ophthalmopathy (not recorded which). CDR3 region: CASSIATGGAYGYTF. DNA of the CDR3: TGTGCCAGCAGCATAGCGACAGGGGGAGCTTATGGCTACACCTTC. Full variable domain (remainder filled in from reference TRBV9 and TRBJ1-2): DSGVTQTPKHLITATGQRVTLRCSPRSGDLSVYWYQQSLDQGLQFLIQYYNGEERAKGNILERFSAQQFPDLHSELNLSSLELGDSALYFCASSIATGGAYGYTFGSGTRLTVV.